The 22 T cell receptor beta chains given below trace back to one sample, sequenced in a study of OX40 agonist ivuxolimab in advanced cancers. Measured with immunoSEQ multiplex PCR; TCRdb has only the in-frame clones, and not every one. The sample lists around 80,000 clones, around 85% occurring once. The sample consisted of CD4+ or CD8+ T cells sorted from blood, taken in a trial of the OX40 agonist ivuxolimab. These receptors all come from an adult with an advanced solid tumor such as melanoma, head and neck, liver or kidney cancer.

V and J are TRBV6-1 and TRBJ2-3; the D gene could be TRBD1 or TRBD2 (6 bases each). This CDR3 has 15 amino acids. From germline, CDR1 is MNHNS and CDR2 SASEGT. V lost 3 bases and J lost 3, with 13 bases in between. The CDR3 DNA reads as TGTGCCAGCAGTGATACAGGGAGGAGGACAGATACGCAGTATTTT. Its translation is CASSDTGRRTDTQYF.

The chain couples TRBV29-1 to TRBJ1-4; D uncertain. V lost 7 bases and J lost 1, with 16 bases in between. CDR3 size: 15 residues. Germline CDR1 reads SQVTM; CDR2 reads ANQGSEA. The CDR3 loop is CSGMLGWGTNEKLFF. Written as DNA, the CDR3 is TGCAGCGGAATGTTGGGTTGGGGAACTAATGAAAAACTGTTTTTT. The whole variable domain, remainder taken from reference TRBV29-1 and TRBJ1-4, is SAVISQKPSRDICQRGTSLTIQCQVDSQVTMMFWYRQQPGQSLTLIATANQGSEATYESGFVIDKFPISRPNLTFSTLTVSNMSPEDSSIYLCSGMLGWGTNEKLFFGSGTQLSVL.

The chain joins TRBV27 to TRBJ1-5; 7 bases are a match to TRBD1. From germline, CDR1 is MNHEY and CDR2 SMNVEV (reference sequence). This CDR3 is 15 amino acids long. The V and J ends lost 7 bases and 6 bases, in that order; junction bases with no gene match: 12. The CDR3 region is CASKKGDSLPQPQHF. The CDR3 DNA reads TGTGCCAGCAAAAAGGGGGACAGCTTACCTCAGCCCCAGCATTTT.

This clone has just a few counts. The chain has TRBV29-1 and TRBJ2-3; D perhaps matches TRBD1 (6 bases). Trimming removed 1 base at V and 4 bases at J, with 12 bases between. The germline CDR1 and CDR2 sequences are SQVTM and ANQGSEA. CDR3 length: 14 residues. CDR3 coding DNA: TGCAGCGTTGAAGGTGGCAGGGGTGCAGATACGCAGTATTTT. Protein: CSVEGGRGADTQYF.

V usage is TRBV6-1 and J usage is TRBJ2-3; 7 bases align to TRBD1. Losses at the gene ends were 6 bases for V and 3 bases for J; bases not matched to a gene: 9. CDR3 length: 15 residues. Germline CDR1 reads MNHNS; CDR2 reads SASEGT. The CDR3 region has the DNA TGTGCCAGCAGCCCGCGGACAGGCTCGACAGATACGCAGTATTTT. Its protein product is CASSPRTGSTDTQYF.

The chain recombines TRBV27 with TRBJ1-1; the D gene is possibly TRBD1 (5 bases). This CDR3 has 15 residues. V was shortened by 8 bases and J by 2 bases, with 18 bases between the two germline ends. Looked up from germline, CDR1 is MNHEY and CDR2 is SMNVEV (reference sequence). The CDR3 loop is CASGFPVQDNTEAFF. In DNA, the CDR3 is TGTGCCAGCGGATTCCCGGTACAGGATAACACTGAAGCTTTCTTT.

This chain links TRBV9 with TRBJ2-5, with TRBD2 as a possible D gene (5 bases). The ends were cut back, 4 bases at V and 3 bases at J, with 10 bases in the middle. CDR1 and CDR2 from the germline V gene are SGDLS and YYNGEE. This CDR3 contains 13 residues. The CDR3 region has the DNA TGTGCCAGCAGCCCGGGGAGCGAAGAGACCCAGTACTTC. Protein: CASSPGSEETQYF.

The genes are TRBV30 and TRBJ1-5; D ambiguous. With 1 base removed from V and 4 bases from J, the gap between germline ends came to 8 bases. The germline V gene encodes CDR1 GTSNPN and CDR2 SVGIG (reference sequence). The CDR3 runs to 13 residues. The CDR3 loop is CAWSESQNQPQHF. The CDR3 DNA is TGTGCCTGGAGTGAATCCCAAAATCAGCCCCAGCATTTT.

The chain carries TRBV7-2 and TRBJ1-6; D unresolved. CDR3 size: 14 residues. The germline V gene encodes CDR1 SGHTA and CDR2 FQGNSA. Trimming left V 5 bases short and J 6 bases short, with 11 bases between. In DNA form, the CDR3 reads TGTGCCAGCAGCCCCATGGTTACTAATTCACCCCTCCACTTT. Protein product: CASSPMVTNSPLHF.

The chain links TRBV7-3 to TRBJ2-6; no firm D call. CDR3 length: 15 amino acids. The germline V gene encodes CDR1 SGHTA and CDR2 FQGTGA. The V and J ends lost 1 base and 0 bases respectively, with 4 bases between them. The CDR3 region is CASSLRGSGANVLTF. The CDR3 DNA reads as TGTGCCAGCAGCTTAAGGGGCTCTGGGGCCAACGTCCTGACTTTC.

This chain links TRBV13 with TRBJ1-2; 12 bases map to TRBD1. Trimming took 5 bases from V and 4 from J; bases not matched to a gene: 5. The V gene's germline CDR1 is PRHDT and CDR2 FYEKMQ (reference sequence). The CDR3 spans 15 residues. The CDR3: CASSPGQGALYGYTF. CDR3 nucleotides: TGTGCCAGCAGCCCGGGACAGGGGGCCCTCTATGGCTACACCTTC.

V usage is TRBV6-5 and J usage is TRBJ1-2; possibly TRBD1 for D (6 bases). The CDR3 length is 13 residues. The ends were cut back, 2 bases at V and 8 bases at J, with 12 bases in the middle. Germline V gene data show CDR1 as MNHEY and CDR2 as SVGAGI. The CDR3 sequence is CASSYHRESGYTF. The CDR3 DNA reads TGTGCCAGCAGTTACCACAGGGAAAGCGGCTACACCTTC.

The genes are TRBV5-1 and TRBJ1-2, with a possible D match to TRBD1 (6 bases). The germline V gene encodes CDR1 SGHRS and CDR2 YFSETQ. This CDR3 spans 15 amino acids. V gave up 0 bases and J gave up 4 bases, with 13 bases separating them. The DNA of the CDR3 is TGCGCCAGCAGCTTGGAGCCAGGGGACATCTATGGCTACACCTTC. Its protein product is CASSLEPGDIYGYTF.

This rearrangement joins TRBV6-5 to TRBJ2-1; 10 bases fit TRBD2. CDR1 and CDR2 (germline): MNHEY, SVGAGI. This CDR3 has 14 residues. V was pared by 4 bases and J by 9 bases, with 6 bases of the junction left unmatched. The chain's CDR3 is CASSLGLAWSEQFF. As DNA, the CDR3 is TGTGCCAGCAGTTTGGGACTAGCGTGGAGTGAGCAGTTCTTC.

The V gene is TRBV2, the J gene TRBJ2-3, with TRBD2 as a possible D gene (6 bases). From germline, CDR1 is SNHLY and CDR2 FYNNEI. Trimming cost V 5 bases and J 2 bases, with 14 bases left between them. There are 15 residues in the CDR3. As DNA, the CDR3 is TGTGCCAGCAGTCCGGGACTTACCCCCACAGATACGCAGTATTTT. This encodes CASSPGLTPTDTQYF.

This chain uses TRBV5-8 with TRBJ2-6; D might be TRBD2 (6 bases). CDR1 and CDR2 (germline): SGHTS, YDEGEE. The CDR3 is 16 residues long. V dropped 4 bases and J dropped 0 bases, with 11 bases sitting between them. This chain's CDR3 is CASSLWGDSGANVLTF. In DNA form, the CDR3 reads TGTGCCAGCAGCCTTTGGGGGGACTCTGGGGCCAACGTCCTGACTTTC.

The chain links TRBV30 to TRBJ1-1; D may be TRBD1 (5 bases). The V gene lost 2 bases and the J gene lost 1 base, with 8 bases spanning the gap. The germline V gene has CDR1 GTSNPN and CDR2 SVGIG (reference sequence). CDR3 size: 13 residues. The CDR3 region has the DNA TGTGCCTGGAGTCGGGACGGGAACACTGAAGCTTTCTTT. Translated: CAWSRDGNTEAFF.

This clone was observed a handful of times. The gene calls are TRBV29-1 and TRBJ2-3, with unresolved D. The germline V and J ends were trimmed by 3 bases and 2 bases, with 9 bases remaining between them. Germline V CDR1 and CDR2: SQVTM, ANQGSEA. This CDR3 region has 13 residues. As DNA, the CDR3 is TGCAGCGTTGATACGGGTAACACAGATACGCAGTATTTT. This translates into CSVDTGNTDTQYF.

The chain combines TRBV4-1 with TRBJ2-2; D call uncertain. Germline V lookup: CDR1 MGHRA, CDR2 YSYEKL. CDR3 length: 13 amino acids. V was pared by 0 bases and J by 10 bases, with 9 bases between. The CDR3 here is CASSQDFITELFF. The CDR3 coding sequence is TGCGCCAGCAGCCAAGACTTCATTACGGAGCTGTTTTTT.

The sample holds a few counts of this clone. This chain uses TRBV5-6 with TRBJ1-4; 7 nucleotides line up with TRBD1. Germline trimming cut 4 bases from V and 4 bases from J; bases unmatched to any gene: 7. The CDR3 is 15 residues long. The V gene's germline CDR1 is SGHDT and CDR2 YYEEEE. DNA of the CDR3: TGTGCCAGCAGCAAAAGGACAGGTAGTAATGAAAAACTGTTTTTT. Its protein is CASSKRTGSNEKLFF.

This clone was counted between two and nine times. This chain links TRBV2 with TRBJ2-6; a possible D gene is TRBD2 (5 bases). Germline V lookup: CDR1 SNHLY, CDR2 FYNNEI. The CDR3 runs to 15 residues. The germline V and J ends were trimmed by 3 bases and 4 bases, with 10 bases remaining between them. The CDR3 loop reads CASSEEVAGANVLTF. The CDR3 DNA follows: TGTGCCAGCAGTGAGGAGGTAGCGGGGGCCAACGTCCTGACTTTC.

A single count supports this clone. CDR3 bases: TGTGCCAGCAGCCCCTTAGCGGGGGGCCAAGAGACCCAGTACTTC. Its protein product is CASSPLAGGQETQYF. V gene TRBV5-6 combines with J gene TRBJ2-5; TRBD2 matches at 10 bases. Trimming cost V 4 bases and J 1 base; bases outside gene matches: 4. The length of the CDR3 is 15 residues. Germline V gene sequence: CDR1 SGHDT, CDR2 YYEEEE.